This T cell receptor beta chain derives from a study of technical replicates of blood from several donors. V lost 4 bases and J 4 bases, leaving 11 bases between the germline ends. Germline CDR1 is MNHNY and CDR2 is SVGAGI (reference sequence). The CDR3 length is 13 residues. This clone was counted a single time. Generated by immunoSEQ multiplex PCR, the TCRdb table keeps only in-frame clones and is missing some. The repertoire consists of about 58,000 clones, with about 95% occurring once and the leading ten covering 3%. Sequenced material: PBMCs. The chain couples TRBV6-6 to TRBJ2-7; D remains ambiguous. The origin of this receptor is a human donor in good health. Some clones in this sample may be carry-over from other donors' samples. CDR3 coding DNA: TGTGCCAGCAGTTTTGACCAGAGGTACGAGCAGTACTTC. Amino acids: CASSFDQRYEQYF.